This is a list of T cell receptor beta chains from one sample in a study of OX40 agonist ivuxolimab in advanced cancers. Clones were sequenced by immunoSEQ multiplex PCR, and TCRdb holds only the in-frame ones, with some missing. Of some 12,000 clones listed, roughly 77% are singletons. The input for sequencing was CD4+ or CD8+ T cells sorted from blood, taken in a trial of the OX40 agonist ivuxolimab. Receptors were obtained from an adult with an advanced solid tumor such as melanoma, head and neck, liver or kidney cancer. Both conserved end residues are part of each CDR3. D genes are given only for firm matches. The size field is filled for only some rows; it gives once, few, many or a size class.

few	NA	TRBV9	TRBJ1-1	TGTGCCAGCAGCGTAGCTACCGGCGGGGCTGAAGCTTTCTTT	CASSVATGGAEAFF
NA	NA	TRBV7-9	TRBJ2-7	TGTGCCAGCAGCTTATTCGACGGCGAGCAGTACTTC	CASSLFDGEQYF
few	NA	TRBV11-2	TRBJ1-1	TGTGCCAGCAGCTTAACCTCAGGGTGGGGTGAAGCTTTCTTT	CASSLTSGWGEAFF
NA	NA	TRBV4-3	TRBJ2-7	TGCGCCAGCAGCCCCACTCGGGGCAACGAGCAGTACTTC	CASSPTRGNEQYF
NA	NA	TRBV21-1	TRBJ2-3	TGTGCCAGCAGCAAAGAAGTCACGGCAATTGGAGCGGGAGGGCTAGTAGATACGCAGTATTTT	CASSKEVTAIGAGGLVDTQYF
few	TRBD2	TRBV28	TRBJ2-7	TGTGCCAGCAGACAAACTAGCGGGAGGGCCTACGAGCAGTACTTC	CASRQTSGRAYEQYF
NA	NA	TRBV6-5	TRBJ2-7	TGTGCCAGCAGTTACGAGGGGGAGCACGAGCAGTACTTC	CASSYEGEHEQYF
NA	NA	TRBV28	TRBJ2-3	TGTGCCAGCAGTTTAAGGGGCCTGGGAGATACGCAGTATTTT	CASSLRGLGDTQYF
NA	NA	TRBV28	TRBJ1-1	TGTGCCAGCTCAGGGAACCAGGGATACACTGAAGCTTTCTTT	CASSGNQGYTEAFF
once	TRBD1	TRBV28	TRBJ2-7	TGTGCCAGCAGTCCAGAAAGGGACAGGGTCGACGAGCAGTACTTC	CASSPERDRVDEQYF
once	NA	TRBV28	TRBJ1-5	TGTGCCAGCAGTTTGACCCCGGACATGGGCAATCAGCCCCAGCATTTT	CASSLTPDMGNQPQHF
NA	NA	TRBV7-3	TRBJ2-3	TGTGCCAGCAGCCCCTTCTCTGGGAACACAGATACGCAGTATTTT	CASSPFSGNTDTQYF
NA	NA	TRBV4-2	TRBJ1-3	TGTGCCAGCAGCCAAGACCGGGGGGCTGGAAACACCATATATTTT	CASSQDRGAGNTIYF
NA	NA	TRBV7-9	TRBJ2-1	TGTGCCAGCAGCGACGGGGGATACAATGAGCAGTTCTTC	CASSDGGYNEQFF
NA	TRBD1	TRBV6-5	TRBJ2-7	TGTGCCAGCAGGGCTCCGGGACAGGGGGCTTTCGAGCAGTACTTC	CASRAPGQGAFEQYF
NA	TRBD1	TRBV9	TRBJ1-1	TGTGCCAGCAGCCTCGAAACAGGGGAGGGCACTGAAGCTTTCTTT	CASSLETGEGTEAFF
once	NA	TRBV27	TRBJ2-2	TGTGCCAGCAGTTTGTTGGCTAACGGGGAGCTGTTTTTT	CASSLLANGELFF
once	NA	TRBV7-9	TRBJ2-7	TGTGCCAGCAGCTCAGGGTATGCCTACGAGCAGTACTTC	CASSSGYAYEQYF
NA	NA	TRBV5-5	TRBJ2-7	TGTGCCAGCAGCTTTCAGGCCACCTCCTACGAGCAGTACTTC	CASSFQATSYEQYF
NA	NA	TRBV18	TRBJ2-7	TGTGCCAGCTCACTGGGTGCAGGTTTGGGCTACGAGCAGTACTTC	CASSLGAGLGYEQYF
NA	TRBD2	TRBV25-1	TRBJ2-5	TGTGCCAGCAGTGGACTAGCGGGGGACCAAGAGACCCAGTACTTC	CASSGLAGDQETQYF
NA	NA	TRBV28	TRBJ1-1	TGTGCCAGCAGTTTGACCGTTAACACTGAAGCTTTCTTT	CASSLTVNTEAFF
NA	NA	TRBV27	TRBJ2-5	TGTGCCAGCAGTTTGGGGGGGGCGGGGGAGACCCAGTACTTC	CASSLGGAGETQYF
NA	NA	TRBV6-5	TRBJ1-2	TGTGCCAGCAGTTACGGCGGCGGACAAAACTATGGCTACACCTTC	CASSYGGGQNYGYTF
NA	TRBD2	TRBV5-5	TRBJ2-1	TGTGCCAGCAGCTTGGCCCTAGCGGAGGCCCTCATCCGACGGGAGGAGCAGTTCTTC	CASSLALAEALIRREEQFF
NA	NA	TRBV21-1	TRBJ2-5	TGTGCCAGCAGCAAAAAACGGCGGGAGTTCCCTGAGACCCAGTACTTC	CASSKKRREFPETQYF
NA	NA	TRBV4-3	TRBJ1-4	TGCGCCAGCAGCCAAGATCCGGGAGATGAAAAACTGTTTTTT	CASSQDPGDEKLFF
once	NA	TRBV6-1	TRBJ1-1	TGTGCCAGCAGTCGGTCCCTTCTCATGAACACTGAAGCTTTCTTT	CASSRSLLMNTEAFF
NA	TRBD2	TRBV28	TRBJ2-5	TGTGCCAGCAATATTATGGGGCTAGCGGGAGGGTATGAAGAGACCCAGTACTTC	CASNIMGLAGGYEETQYF
NA	NA	TRBV5-6	TRBJ2-7	TGTGCCAGCAGCTTGGCCAATGGGGAGCAGTACTTC	CASSLANGEQYF
NA	NA	TRBV4-1	TRBJ2-7	TGCGCCAGCAGCCATTTTCTGGGGCAGAGCTCCTACGAGCAGTACTTC	CASSHFLGQSSYEQYF
few	NA	TRBV10-3	TRBJ2-7	TGTGCCATCAGTGAGGCTCGCTTAGGCGAGCAGTACTTC	CAISEARLGEQYF
few	TRBD2	TRBV9	TRBJ2-2	TGTGCCAGCAGCGTATTTGCGGGGGAGAACACCGGGGAGCTGTTTTTT	CASSVFAGENTGELFF
NA	TRBD1	TRBV4-3	TRBJ1-6	TGCGCCAGCAGCCAAGATGGGACAGGGTGGTCGGATTCACCCCTCCACTTT	CASSQDGTGWSDSPLHF
NA	NA	TRBV29-1	TRBJ2-3	TGCAGCGTTGAAAAGGGTTCCACAGATACGCAGTATTTT	CSVEKGSTDTQYF
few	NA	TRBV27	TRBJ1-2	TGTGCCAGCAGTTCCACAGGGAACTATGGCTACACCTTC	CASSSTGNYGYTF
NA	NA	TRBV6-6	TRBJ1-5	TGTGCCAGCAGTTACCTCGGGACGAGGGGTCAGCCCCAGCATTTT	CASSYLGTRGQPQHF
NA	NA	TRBV6-5	TRBJ2-7	TGTGCCAGCAGTTACGGGACTTCCTCCTACGAGCAGTACTTC	CASSYGTSSYEQYF
NA	NA	TRBV27	TRBJ1-3	TGTGCCAGCAGTTTATCGGGGGACTGGTTAAACACCATATATTTT	CASSLSGDWLNTIYF
NA	TRBD1	TRBV4-3	TRBJ1-5	TGCGCCAGCAGCCAAGAAAGAGGACAGGGCGATCAGCCCCAGCATTTT	CASSQERGQGDQPQHF
large	TRBD1	TRBV15	TRBJ2-5	TGTGCCACCAGCTTCTTGGGACAGCAAGAGACCCAGTACTTC	CATSFLGQQETQYF
NA	TRBD1	TRBV7-9	TRBJ2-7	TGTGCCAGCAGCCACCGGGACAGGGCCTACGAGCAGTACTTC	CASSHRDRAYEQYF